This T cell receptor beta chain was documented in a study of shared clonotypes between healthy human individuals. Everyone who donated was a Caucasian adult who lived in Nashville, Tennessee. The CDR3 covers 15 residues. J was trimmed by 2 bases and V by 2 bases; bases with no gene match: 3. Germline CDR1 is KGHSH and CDR2 is LQKENI. Profiling relied on immunoSEQ multiplex PCR, and the TCRdb table lists in-frame clones only, not all of them. Of about 520,000 clones in the sample, approximately 84% are singletons; the top ten hold roughly 13%. On this clone: The sample has other DNA sequences that encode this CDR3 too.

Sequenced material: PBMCs. This TCR derives from a woman between 40 and 50 years old in good health. Some clones in this sample may be carry-over from other donors' samples. V usage is TRBV18 and J usage is TRBJ2-7, with TRBD1 identical over 10 bases. The CDR3 sequence: CASSPGTGDPYEQYF. DNA of the CDR3: TGTGCCAGCTCACCAGGGACAGGGGACCCCTACGAGCAGTACTTC.